This entry features one T cell receptor (beta chain) sequence. What it binds is unknown. Produced via immunoSEQ multiplex PCR; TCRdb's table is partial and in-frame only. The sample includes approximately 130,000 clones, 75% to 90% of them seen just once. These data belong to a study of T cell responses to AZD1222 COVID-19 vaccine. Study results and caveats: Baseline seropositivity occurred in only a handful of AZD1222 recipients. Spike-specific TCRs gained breadth and depth after people received two AZD1222 doses. Among vaccine-associated CD4 TCRs, coverage spanned spike, with dominance at 160-218 and 743-854. Nearly half of the spike-specific TCRs reportedly recognize variant regions that carry no mutations.

The TCR comes from an adult in good health. The sample in question was peripheral blood, obtained on day 0 of MenACWY control vaccination.

The CDR3 coding sequence is TGTGCCAGCACCAGACAGGGCAACTTAGGGGAGCAGTACTTC. Its protein is CASTRQGNLGEQYF. The chain links TRBV7-9 to TRBJ2-7; 7 nucleotides match TRBD1. This CDR3 comprises 14 residues. V trimming: 7 bases; J trimming: 7 bases; junction bases outside the gene matches: 13. CDR1 SEHNR and CDR2 FQNEAQ come from the germline V gene (reference sequence).